The rows below give T cell receptor beta chains drawn from one sample of a study of cytomegalovirus exposure and HLA in healthy donors. Some clones are missing from TCRdb's copy, which holds only in-frame ones; the method was immunoSEQ multiplex PCR. This sample has 200,000 to 250,000 clones, with roughly 87% found just once. The specimen was PBMCs. The receptors here all came from a woman between 35 and 50 years old in good health and CMV-seropositive. The CDR3 runs from the conserved cysteine through the conserved F or W. The D gene is left open where the match is weak. Part of the rows lack a size; the others show once, few, many or a class for expanded clones.

D: NA; J: TRBJ2-3; V: TRBV7-9; size: NA; CDR3: CASSFGLDGDTQYF; DNA: TGTGCCAGCAGCTTCGGACTGGATGGAGATACGCAGTATTTT
D: NA; J: TRBJ2-3; V: TRBV21-1; size: once; CDR3: CASSKGQGELRLDTQYF; DNA: TGTGCCAGCAGCAAGGGACAGGGGGAGCTTCGCCTTGATACGCAGTATTTT
D: NA; J: TRBJ1-5; V: TRBV4-3; size: NA; CDR3: CASSPEIGNQPQHF; DNA: TGCGCCAGCAGCCCAGAAATCGGCAATCAGCCCCAGCATTTT
D: NA; J: TRBJ2-3; V: TRBV19; size: NA; CDR3: CASSAGYTDTQYF; DNA: TGTGCCAGTAGTGCCGGTTACACAGATACGCAGTATTTT
D: TRBD2; J: TRBJ2-7; V: TRBV30; size: NA; CDR3: CAWWGGIGEQYF; DNA: TGTGCCTGGTGGGGGGGTATCGGCGAGCAGTACTTC
D: NA; J: TRBJ2-4; V: TRBV5-5; size: NA; CDR3: CASSLDRGGNIQYF; DNA: TGTGCCAGCAGCTTGGACAGGGGGGGTAACATTCAGTACTTC
D: NA; J: TRBJ2-7; V: TRBV30; size: NA; CDR3: CAWSETSVEQYF; DNA: TGTGCCTGGAGTGAAACTAGTGTCGAGCAGTACTTC
D: NA; J: TRBJ1-1; V: TRBV7-2; size: NA; CDR3: CASTQAGQQNTEAFF; DNA: TGTGCCAGCACCCAAGCGGGGCAACAGAACACTGAAGCTTTCTTT
D: NA; J: TRBJ2-7; V: TRBV9; size: NA; CDR3: CASSPTSGARAYEQYF; DNA: TGTGCCAGCAGCCCGACTAGTGGGGCTAGGGCCTACGAGCAGTACTTC
D: NA; J: TRBJ1-1; V: TRBV10-3; size: NA; CDR3: CAASGRALNTEAFF; DNA: TGTGCCGCATCCGGCAGGGCTCTGAACACTGAAGCTTTCTTT
D: TRBD2; J: TRBJ2-1; V: TRBV11-2; size: NA; CDR3: CASTDGGGPRRNEQFF; DNA: TGTGCCAGCACCGATGGGGGAGGGCCAAGGAGGAATGAGCAGTTCTTC
D: NA; J: TRBJ2-6; V: TRBV27; size: NA; CDR3: CASSLSWARSGANVLTF; DNA: TGTGCCAGCAGTTTATCATGGGCCAGGTCTGGGGCCAACGTCCTGACTTTC
D: NA; J: TRBJ1-4; V: TRBV7-2; size: few; CDR3: CASSPRRRVDEKLFF; DNA: TGTGCCAGCAGCCCCCGTAGGAGGGTCGATGAAAAACTGTTTTTT
D: NA; J: TRBJ2-3; V: TRBV10-3; size: NA; CDR3: CAIRGQDTQYF; DNA: TGTGCCATCAGGGGGCAGGATACGCAGTATTTT
D: NA; J: TRBJ1-1; V: TRBV7-3; size: NA; CDR3: CASSPQGITEAFF; DNA: TGTGCCAGCAGCCCACAGGGTATCACTGAAGCTTTCTTT
D: NA; J: TRBJ1-2; V: TRBV5-5; size: NA; CDR3: CASSFTLTGGYTF; DNA: TGTGCCAGCAGCTTTACCCTAACGGGGGGCTACACCTTC
D: TRBD1; J: TRBJ2-1; V: TRBV10-3; size: NA; CDR3: CATGQGSSYNEQFF; DNA: TGTGCCACCGGACAGGGGAGTTCCTACAATGAGCAGTTCTTC
D: TRBD1; J: TRBJ1-1; V: TRBV18; size: NA; CDR3: CASSPTGDTEAFF; DNA: TGTGCCAGCTCACCAACAGGGGACACTGAAGCTTTCTTT
D: NA; J: TRBJ2-1; V: TRBV19; size: NA; CDR3: CASSSVGGGQNEQFF; DNA: TGTGCCAGTAGTAGCGTAGGGGGGGGCCAGAATGAGCAGTTCTTC
D: NA; J: TRBJ1-2; V: TRBV7-2; size: NA; CDR3: CASSSNYRVNYGYTF; DNA: TGTGCCAGCAGCTCAAACTACAGGGTTAACTATGGCTACACCTTC
D: NA; J: TRBJ1-3; V: TRBV4-2; size: NA; CDR3: CASSLASGNTIYF; DNA: TGTGCCAGCAGCTTAGCTTCAGGAAACACCATATATTTT
D: TRBD2; J: TRBJ2-5; V: TRBV7-6; size: NA; CDR3: CASSSAPSGGASGTQYF; DNA: TGTGCCAGCAGCTCCGCCCCTAGCGGGGGGGCCTCAGGGACCCAGTACTTC
D: NA; J: TRBJ2-7; V: TRBV18; size: NA; CDR3: CASSLRSTGSGEQYF; DNA: TGTGCCAGCTCACTCCGAAGTACCGGGTCTGGGGAGCAGTACTTC
D: NA; J: TRBJ2-1; V: TRBV30; size: NA; CDR3: CAWSWAGNEQFF; DNA: TGTGCCTGGAGTTGGGCTGGAAATGAGCAGTTCTTC
D: NA; J: TRBJ2-7; V: TRBV7-9; size: NA; CDR3: CASSPSGSYEQYF; DNA: TGTGCCAGCAGCCCTTCCGGTTCCTACGAGCAGTACTTC
D: NA; J: TRBJ1-3; V: TRBV4-1; size: NA; CDR3: CASSQVGSAGSGNTIYF; DNA: TGCGCCAGCAGCCAAGTGGGTTCTGCAGGCTCTGGAAACACCATATATTTT
D: TRBD2; J: TRBJ2-7; V: TRBV25-1; size: NA; CDR3: CASSDPSGGVYEQYF; DNA: TGTGCCAGCAGTGATCCCAGCGGGGGGGTCTACGAGCAGTACTTC
D: TRBD2; J: TRBJ2-7; V: TRBV5-1; size: NA; CDR3: CASSLASGAYEQYF; DNA: TGCGCCAGCAGCTTGGCCAGCGGGGCCTACGAGCAGTACTTC
D: NA; J: TRBJ1-6; V: TRBV13; size: NA; CDR3: CASSLGGARNSPLHF; DNA: TGTGCCAGCAGCTTGGGGGGGGCGCGTAATTCACCCCTCCACTTT
D: TRBD1; J: TRBJ1-6; V: TRBV5-6; size: few; CDR3: CASSLDRGNSPLHF; DNA: TGTGCCAGCAGCCTTGACAGGGGAAACTCACCCCTCCACTTT
D: NA; J: TRBJ1-1; V: TRBV7-7; size: NA; CDR3: CASSLDTLTEAFF; DNA: TGTGCTAGCAGCCTAGACACGTTAACTGAAGCTTTCTTT
D: NA; J: TRBJ2-7; V: TRBV21-1; size: few; CDR3: CASSNRVLKQYF; DNA: TGTGCCAGCAGCAACCGGGTCCTGAAGCAGTACTTC
D: NA; J: TRBJ1-2; V: TRBV19; size: NA; CDR3: CASSIVENYGYTF; DNA: TGTGCCAGTAGTATAGTGGAGAACTATGGCTACACCTTC
D: TRBD2; J: TRBJ2-7; V: TRBV10-3; size: NA; CDR3: CAISTSGRALNEQYF; DNA: TGTGCCATCAGCACTAGCGGGAGGGCCCTGAACGAGCAGTACTTC
D: NA; J: TRBJ2-7; V: TRBV4-1; size: NA; CDR3: CASSPLQYSSYEQYF; DNA: TGCGCCAGCAGCCCCCTTCAGTACAGCTCCTACGAGCAGTACTTC
D: NA; J: TRBJ1-2; V: TRBV5-1; size: NA; CDR3: CASSLRSAAVGYTF; DNA: TGCGCCAGCAGCTTGAGGAGCGCTGCCGTTGGCTACACCTTC
D: TRBD1; J: TRBJ2-3; V: TRBV7-2; size: NA; CDR3: CASSRRGSGTGGRTDTQYF; DNA: TGTGCCAGCAGCCGAAGGGGTTCCGGGACAGGGGGCAGGACAGATACGCAGTATTTT